These 22 T cell receptor beta chains came from one sample sequenced in a study of blood T cells in healthy people across ages. Next came a second PCR, run for about 7 to 12 cycles, which used a sample-barcoded 5' primer along with a J-beta primer mix. Each CDR3 protein gets one entry after TCRdb re-called the 5' RACE reads with MiXCR. The sample lists fewer than 2,000,000 distinct CDR3 sequences, approximately 32% occurring once. The sequencing sample was made of blood. The receptors come from a woman in her thirties in good health.

This clonotype occurred many times. This chain joins TRBV29-1 and TRBJ2-7, with 7 nucleotides matching TRBD1. CDR1 and CDR2 (germline): SQVTM, ANQGSEA. The CDR3 has 14 amino acids. V trimming: 0 bases; J trimming: 3 bases; junction bases outside the gene matches: 5. This CDR3 is CSVEESAGGYEQYF. CDR3 sequence (DNA): TGCAGCGTTGAAGAATCCGCAGGGGGCTACGAGCAGTACTTC.

This clonotype was found a few times. The gene calls are TRBV3-1 and TRBJ2-5, with 11 bases that match TRBD2. Germline CDR1 and CDR2: LGHDT and YNNKEL (reference sequence). The J segment lost 2 bases and the V segment lost 5 bases, leaving 10 bases of the junction unmatched. The CDR3 consists of 17 residues. Here the CDR3 reads CASSYPGTSGPQETQYF. DNA for the CDR3: TGTGCCAGCAGCTACCCTGGGACTAGCGGTCCACAAGAGACCCAGTACTTC.

This clonotype was counted only a few times. The rearrangement uses TRBV5-1 and TRBJ2-5, with 9 bases identical to TRBD2. The CDR3 covers 14 residues. The junction had 6 bases not matched to a gene; V was cut back by 4 bases and J by 5 bases. The V gene's germline CDR1 is SGHRS and CDR2 YFSETQ. The CDR3 bases are TGCGCCAGCAGCGCGGGGGGGCCTTGGGAGACCCAGTACTTC. Residues: CASSAGGPWETQYF.

This clonotype was seen repeatedly, ten times or more. The V gene is TRBV13, the J gene TRBJ2-3, with 8 bases aligning to TRBD1. Trimming took 5 bases from V and 4 from J; bases not matched to a gene: 11. The CDR3 totals 16 residues. Germline assignment: CDR1 PRHDT and CDR2 FYEKMQ (reference sequence). CDR3 sequence reads: CASSRPTGAYSDTQYF. In nucleotides, the CDR3 is TGTGCCAGCAGCCGACCGACAGGGGCATATTCAGATACGCAGTATTTT. Complete variable domain (other parts from reference TRBV13 and TRBJ2-3): AAGVIQSPRHLIKEKRETATLKCYPIPRHDTVYWYQQGPGQDPQFLISFYEKMQSDKGSIPDRFSAQQFSDYHSELNMSSLELGDSALYFCASSRPTGAYSDTQYFGPGTRLTVL.

This clonotype was seen only a few times. The chain combines TRBV20-1 with TRBJ2-5, with D possibly matching TRBD1 (6 bases). Germline CDR1 reads DFQATT; CDR2 reads SNEGSKA (reference sequence). The CDR3 is made up of 15 amino acids. V was trimmed by 0 bases and J by 1 base, leaving 12 bases between them. CDR3 loop: CSARDVGRGQETQYF. CDR3 nucleotide sequence: TGCAGTGCTAGAGATGTCGGCAGGGGCCAAGAGACCCAGTACTTC.

This sequence joins TRBV3-1 and TRBJ2-3; 15 bases align to TRBD2. From germline, CDR1 is LGHDT and CDR2 YNNKEL (reference sequence). The CDR3 length is 16 residues. V gave up 6 bases and J gave up 9 bases; unmatched junction bases: 10. For the CDR3, the DNA is TGTGCCAGCAGTTCGACCGGGACTAGCGGGGGGACCACGCAGTATTTT. Protein product: CASSSTGTSGGTTQYF.

Only a few counts were recorded for this clonotype. V and J are TRBV5-1 and TRBJ1-2; a weak D match, TRBD1 (6 bases). The CDR3 length is 14 residues. In germline, CDR1 is SGHRS, CDR2 YFSETQ. V was clipped by 0 bases and J by 4 bases, with 10 bases between them. This CDR3 reads CASSLVQGGYGYTF. The CDR3 DNA sequence: TGCGCCAGCAGCTTGGTACAGGGAGGCTATGGCTACACCTTC.

The genes are TRBV4-1 and TRBJ1-2, with D maybe TRBD1 (5 bases). Looked up from germline, CDR1 is MGHRA and CDR2 is YSYEKL. V was pared by 0 bases and J by 3 bases, with 14 bases between. The CDR3 is 16 amino acids. CDR3 sequence: CASSQEATDIYYGYTF. In DNA form, the CDR3 reads TGCGCCAGCAGCCAAGAAGCGACGGACATCTACTATGGCTACACCTTC.

This clonotype was observed a few times. V gene TRBV10-3 combines with J gene TRBJ1-1, with D possibly being TRBD1 (6 bases). V shed 10 bases and J shed 6 bases, with 21 bases lying between them. The CDR3 has 14 residues. Germline CDR1 and CDR2: ENHRY and SYGVKD. The chain's CDR3 is CATLSGDYKSEAFF. CDR3 in DNA: TGTGCCACCTTATCAGGGGATTATAAGTCTGAAGCTTTCTTT.

This clonotype occurred many times. This chain uses TRBV29-1 with TRBJ1-2, with a possible D match to TRBD1 (5 bases). The CDR3 has 12 amino acids. Germline assignment: CDR1 SQVTM and CDR2 ANQGSEA. Trimming stripped 3 bases from V and 4 bases from J, with 9 bases between. This CDR3 reads CSVEAGSYGYTF. The CDR3 DNA follows: TGCAGCGTTGAGGCAGGGTCCTATGGCTACACCTTC.

This clonotype was detected only a few times. The rearrangement uses TRBV6-6 and TRBJ2-7, with D possibly called TRBD1 or TRBD2 (6 bases each). This CDR3 has 15 amino acids. V was shortened by 4 bases and J by 7 bases, with 20 bases between the two germline ends. CDR1 and CDR2 (germline): MNHNY, SVGAGI (reference sequence). The chain's CDR3 is CASSSHREERGEQYF. CDR3 coding DNA: TGTGCCAGCAGTTCGCACAGGGAGGAGAGAGGGGAGCAGTACTTC.

This chain links TRBV4-1 with TRBJ2-1, with TRBD2 matching over 7 bases. The trim removed 5 bases at V and 2 bases at J, leaving 6 bases unmatched. The CDR3 covers 15 residues. The germline CDR1 and CDR2 sequences are MGHRA and YSYEKL. CDR3 region: CASSYREDPYNEQFF. CDR3 in DNA: TGCGCCAGCAGCTACCGGGAGGACCCCTACAATGAGCAGTTCTTC.

This clonotype showed up just a few times. The gene calls are TRBV9 and TRBJ1-5, with 9 bases that match TRBD1. There are 15 residues in the CDR3. V shed 4 bases, J shed 7 bases, and the junction held 9 bases outside the gene matches. CDR1 is SGDLS, CDR2 YYNGEE, per germline. DNA for the CDR3: TGTGCCAGCAGCAGAACAGGGGGCGAGGGCCAGCCCCAGCATTTT. Translation gives CASSRTGGEGQPQHF.

This clonotype has just a few counts. This chain links TRBV3-1 with TRBJ2-1; D remains unclear. The CDR3 runs to 13 residues. Germline V lookup: CDR1 LGHDT, CDR2 YNNKEL (reference sequence). Trimming took off 1 base at V and 10 bases at J, with 11 bases between the two ends. DNA for the CDR3: TGTGCCAGCAGCCAAGGGATCCTCTTAGAGCAGTTCTTC. This sequence encodes CASSQGILLEQFF.

This clonotype showed up just a few times. The chain employs TRBV20-1 and TRBJ2-7; D may match TRBD1 or TRBD2 (6 bases each). Germline CDR1 reads DFQATT; CDR2 reads SNEGSKA (reference sequence). This CDR3 spans 13 amino acids. With 2 bases removed from V and 5 bases from J, the gap between germline ends came to 13 bases. In nucleotides, the CDR3 is TGCAGTGCTAGAACCGGGGGCAGGAACGAGCAGTACTTC. Translating gives CSARTGGRNEQYF.

Turning to this clonotype: The junction departs from the called germline gene at one end, perhaps through a read error. The rearrangement uses TRBV4-1 and TRBJ2-1, with 12 bases lining up with TRBD2. The CDR3 is 15 amino acids. CDR1 MGHRA and CDR2 YSYEKL come from the germline V gene. In DNA, the CDR3 is TGCGCCGGCAGCCTTGGACTAGCGGGGTACAATAAGCAGTTCTTC. Residues: CAGSLGLAGYNKQFF.

This CDR3 reads CSAAGSGLIIISSYNEQFF. CDR3 nucleotides: TGCAGTGCGGCGGGTAGCGGATTGATTATAATAAGCTCCTACAATGAGCAGTTCTTC. The chain carries TRBV20-1 and TRBJ2-1, with TRBD2 as a possible D gene (6 bases). Germline CDR1 DFQATT, CDR2 SNEGSKA (reference sequence). The germline V and J ends were trimmed by 6 bases and 0 bases, with 27 bases remaining between them. The CDR3 is 19 residues long.

This clonotype turned up a few times. This chain links TRBV29-1 with TRBJ1-5; 9 bases map to TRBD1. Germline CDR1 is SQVTM and CDR2 is ANQGSEA. The CDR3 is made up of 16 amino acids. The CDR3 protein is CNDTPPGQGGNQPQHF. As DNA, the CDR3 is TGCAACGACACACCCCCGGGACAGGGAGGCAATCAGCCCCAGCATTTT. The full variable domain, completed using reference TRBV29-1 and TRBJ1-5, is SAVISQKPSRDICQRGTSLTIQCQVDSQVTMMFWYRQQPGQSLTLIATANQGSEATYESGFVIDKFPISRPNLTFSTLTVSNMSPEDSSIYLCNDTPPGQGGNQPQHFGDGTRLSIL.

Only a few counts were recorded for this clonotype. V is TRBV9 and J is TRBJ2-1; D may be TRBD2 (5 bases). V was shortened by 0 bases and J by 9 bases, with 16 bases between the two germline ends. Germline values: CDR1 SGDLS, CDR2 YYNGEE. This CDR3 comprises 15 residues. CDR3 in DNA: TGTGCCAGCAGCGTAGGGGGTGAGGGATCCCCTGAGCAGTTCTTC. It codes for CASSVGGEGSPEQFF.

This clonotype was seen many times. The V and J genes are TRBV7-3 and TRBJ2-5; TRBD2 is a possible D gene (5 bases). The CDR3 consists of 14 residues. CDR1 is SGHTA and CDR2 is FQGTGA in the germline V gene. V dropped 3 bases and J dropped 4 bases, with 12 bases sitting between them. The CDR3 region is CASSLVGVGETQYF. The CDR3 bases are TGTGCCAGCAGCTTGGTCGGGGTGGGAGAGACCCAGTACTTC.

This clonotype was seen only a few times. The V call is TRBV4-1, the J call TRBJ2-6; TRBD1 is a possible D gene (5 bases). The V end lost 4 bases, the J end lost 14 bases, and 9 bases lay between the germline ends. This CDR3 has 11 amino acids. In germline, CDR1 is MGHRA, CDR2 YSYEKL. The CDR3 loop is CASSPPGILTF. DNA of the CDR3: TGCGCCAGCAGCCCCCCAGGGATCCTGACTTTC.

The chain is built from TRBV6-1 and TRBJ1-5; TRBD1 is a possible D gene (6 bases). Deletions cut 7 bases from V and 5 bases from J, with 18 bases between. The CDR3 covers 15 residues. The germline V gene encodes CDR1 MNHNS and CDR2 SASEGT. CDR3 sequence (DNA): TGTGCCAGCAATTCCGGGACACTTAAAGATCAGCCCCAGCATTTT. Its translation: CASNSGTLKDQPQHF.